Listed here are 14 T cell receptor beta chains from one sample, sequenced in a study of CD8 T cells in Susac syndrome. The RNA, about 0.45 to 1 ug, was put through reverse transcription using random hexamers. MiXCR, run by TCRdb on the immunoSEQ multiplex PCR reads, gives a single entry per CDR3 protein. The profile shows some 170,000 distinct CDR3 sequences, about 94% of them singletons. The material sequenced was CD4+ T cells from PBMCs. The receptors stem from a human donor with Susac syndrome.

The chain links TRBV28 to TRBJ2-6; the D gene is possibly TRBD2 (5 bases). CDR3 length: 17 amino acids. Deletions cut 7 bases from V and 0 bases from J, with 16 bases between. CDR1 is MDHEN, CDR2 SYDVKM, per germline. The CDR3 loop is CASTSGNVRSGANVLTF. The CDR3 bases are TGTGCCAGCACCTCGGGGAACGTACGCTCTGGGGCCAACGTCCTGACTTTC.

This clonotype was found once. CDR3 nucleotides: TGCAGTGCCGAACTGGGAAGGGGGGTAGACAATGAGCAGTTCTTC. It translates to CSAELGRGVDNEQFF. V gene TRBV20-1 combines with J gene TRBJ2-1; D tentatively fits TRBD1 or TRBD2 (6 bases each). The CDR3 consists of 15 residues. V was pared by 6 bases and J by 5 bases, with 20 bases between. CDR1 DFQATT and CDR2 SNEGSKA come from the germline V gene (reference sequence).

This chain links TRBV7-9 with TRBJ2-7; 8 bases fit TRBD1. V shed 1 base, J shed 5 bases, and the junction held 7 bases outside the gene matches. The CDR3 extends over 15 amino acids. The germline CDR1 and CDR2 sequences are SEHNR and FQNEAQ (reference sequence). CDR3 in amino acids: CASSLGDRTGNEQYF. In DNA, the CDR3 is TGTGCCAGCAGCTTAGGGGACCGGACAGGGAACGAGCAGTACTTC.

The chain has TRBV16 and TRBJ1-1; 8 bases map to TRBD1. CDR1 and CDR2 (germline): KGHSY, FQNENV. The CDR3 spans 15 residues. Losses at the gene ends were 0 bases for V and 5 bases for J; bases not matched to a gene: 5. CDR3 residues: CASSQSPRGQTEAFF. The CDR3 DNA reads as TGTGCCAGCAGCCAATCTCCCAGGGGGCAGACTGAAGCTTTCTTT.

The chain links TRBV6-2 or TRBV6-3 to TRBJ2-1; D not certain. The germline V and J ends were trimmed by 2 bases and 9 bases, with 11 bases remaining between them. CDR3 length: 13 amino acids. CDR1 MNHEY and CDR2 SVGEGT come from the germline V gene. CDR3 sequence: CASSYPGWGEQFF. The CDR3 DNA sequence: TGTGCCAGCAGTTACCCTGGCTGGGGTGAGCAGTTCTTC.

The genes are TRBV20-1 and TRBJ2-5; D is undetermined. The CDR3 length is 12 residues. In germline, CDR1 is DFQATT, CDR2 SNEGSKA (reference sequence). Trimming removed 3 bases at V and 3 bases at J, with 8 bases between. This chain's CDR3 is CSASRAEETQYF. CDR3 DNA sequence: TGCAGTGCTAGCCGGGCCGAAGAGACCCAGTACTTC.

The chain combines TRBV20-1 with TRBJ1-1; D is perhaps TRBD1 (6 bases). Germline V gives CDR1 DFQATT, CDR2 SNEGSKA (reference sequence). The CDR3 covers 14 residues. V shed 3 bases and J shed 5 bases, with 16 bases lying between them. The CDR3 sequence: CSASRPRGATEAFF. Here the CDR3 DNA reads TGCAGTGCTAGTCGCCCTCGGGGGGCTACTGAAGCTTTCTTT.

The chain employs TRBV18 and TRBJ1-1, with unresolved D. The V end was cut by 6 bases, the J end by 1 base, with 18 bases between. Per germline, CDR1 KGHSH and CDR2 LQKENI. This CDR3 has 16 amino acids. The chain's CDR3 is CASSRETDPTNTEAFF. The CDR3 nucleotides read TGTGCCAGCTCCCGCGAGACGGATCCGACGAACACTGAAGCTTTCTTT. The variable domain in full, with the rest retrieved from reference TRBV18 and TRBJ1-1, is NAGVMQNPRHLVRRRGQEARLRCSPMKGHSHVYWYRQLPEEGLKFMVYLQKENIIDESGMPKERFSAEFPKEGPSILRIQQVVRGDSAAYFCASSRETDPTNTEAFFGQGTRLTVV.

The chain couples TRBV5-6 to TRBJ2-1; 9 nucleotides align to TRBD2. This CDR3 has 18 amino acids. The J segment lost 1 base and the V segment lost 0 bases, leaving 8 bases of the junction unmatched. Germline CDR1 SGHDT, CDR2 YYEEEE. CDR3 sequence reads: CASSLARREGRSYNEQFF. The CDR3 DNA reads as TGTGCCAGCAGCTTGGCGAGGCGGGAGGGCCGATCCTACAATGAGCAGTTCTTC.

The genes are TRBV29-1 and TRBJ1-1, with 7 bases fitting TRBD1. This CDR3 is built from 12 residues. The germline CDR1 and CDR2 sequences are SQVTM and ANQGSEA. With 7 bases clipped from V and 11 bases from J, the junction kept 13 bases outside the gene matches. The CDR3 reads CSGVRQGFGAFF. CDR3 DNA: TGCAGCGGAGTCCGACAGGGATTCGGGGCTTTCTTT.

The gene calls are TRBV7-9 and TRBJ1-1; 7 bases align to TRBD1. Trimming at V came to 5 bases and at J to 6 bases, leaving 3 bases not matched to a gene. Germline CDR1 reads SEHNR; CDR2 reads FQNEAQ (reference sequence). The CDR3 is made up of 12 amino acids. The CDR3 sequence is CASSRGLSEAFF. CDR3 coding DNA: TGTGCCAGCAGCAGGGGGCTCTCTGAAGCTTTCTTT.

The chain joins TRBV18 to TRBJ2-1; 9 bases map to TRBD2. CDR1 and CDR2 from the germline V gene are KGHSH and LQKENI. The CDR3 is 14 residues long. Trimming cost V 3 bases and J 7 bases; bases outside gene matches: 4. CDR3 in amino acids: CASSPSGGGNEQFF. CDR3 in DNA: TGTGCCAGCTCACCTAGCGGGGGAGGTAATGAGCAGTTCTTC.

The chain employs TRBV19 and TRBJ2-2; no definite D call. The CDR3 is 17 amino acids. Trimming cost V 3 bases and J 0 bases, with 14 bases left between them. Per the germline V gene, CDR1 is LNHDA and CDR2 is SQIVND (reference sequence). CDR3 region: CASSISVVRSNTGELFF. The CDR3 nucleotides are TGTGCCAGTAGTATTTCGGTAGTCCGGTCGAACACCGGGGAGCTGTTTTTT.

The genes are TRBV30 and TRBJ1-2; D remains unclear. CDR1 is GTSNPN and CDR2 is SVGIG in the germline V gene (reference sequence). The V end lost 0 bases, the J end lost 2 bases, and 7 bases lay between the germline ends. This CDR3 is built from 13 residues. The CDR3 coding sequence is TGTGCCTGGAGTGTCCGGGGAAACTATGGCTACACCTTC. This encodes CAWSVRGNYGYTF.